This TCR beta chain was sequenced in a study of T cell responses to AZD1222 COVID-19 vaccine. With respect to this clone: The target antigen is unknown.

This CDR3 has 12 residues. Germline V CDR1 and CDR2: LNHDA, SQIVND (reference sequence). V gave up 4 bases and J gave up 7 bases, with 10 bases separating them. Assay used: immunoSEQ multiplex PCR; TCRdb lists only in-frame clones, some missing. The sample has 150,000 to 250,000 clones, roughly 90% seen once. Notes on the study in general: The CD4 TCRs associated with vaccination extended across spike and predominated at 160-218 and 743-854. Clonal diversity may have been underestimated in mostly white British donors. Nearly half of unique spike-specific TCRs reportedly avoided B.1.351 and B.1.1.7 mutated regions. At baseline, seropositivity was found in only six AZD1222 recipients.

The clonotype comes from an adult who received the AZD1222 COVID-19 vaccine. The specimen was peripheral blood, collected 28 days after the second AZD1222 dose. The chain combines TRBV19 with TRBJ1-1; weak D call: TRBD1 (5 bases). The CDR3 DNA reads as TGTGCCAGTAGTACCGGACACCTTGAAGCTTTCTTT. This codes for CASSTGHLEAFF. Filled out from reference TRBV19 and TRBJ1-1, the complete variable domain reads DGGITQSPKYLFRKEGQNVTLSCEQNLNHDAMYWYRQDPGQGLRLIYYSQIVNDFQKGDIAEGYSVSREKKESFPLTVTSAQKNPTAFYLCASSTGHLEAFFGQGTRLTVV.